These 25 T cell receptor beta chains were sequenced from one sample in a study of T cells in Graves' hyperthyroidism and ophthalmopathy. Authors of the study amplified TCR beta CDR3 regions from RNA transcripts. The HTBI set primed first-round TCR CDR3 RT-PCR. Via MiXCR, TCRdb re-called the multiplex PCR reads, giving one row per CDR3 protein. The sample has about 500,000 distinct CDR3 sequences; 14% are singletons. The sample was blood. Source of these receptors: a woman younger than 35 with Graves' hyperthyroidism.

This clonotype was detected many times. Here the CDR3 reads CASILTRGRNTEAFF. For the CDR3, the DNA is TGTGCCAGCATCCTCACCCGGGGCCGGAACACTGAAGCTTTCTTT. The genes are TRBV28 and TRBJ1-1; D is perhaps TRBD1 (5 bases). Germline-derived CDR1 and CDR2 are MDHEN and SYDVKM. CDR3 length: 15 amino acids. V was pared by 7 bases and J by 1 base, with 16 bases between. Combining the CDR3 with reference TRBV28 and TRBJ1-1 gives the whole variable domain DVKVTQSSRYLVKRTGEKVFLECVQDMDHENMFWYRQDPGLGLRLIYFSYDVKMKEKGDIPEGYSVSREKKERFSLILESASTNQTSMYLCASILTRGRNTEAFFGQGTRLTVV.

This clonotype appeared many times. The rearrangement joins TRBV7-8 to TRBJ2-3, with D unclear. CDR3 size: 16 residues. V was shortened by 5 bases and J by 0 bases, with 15 bases between the two germline ends. The germline gives CDR1 SGHVS, CDR2 FQNEAQ. The CDR3 is CASSPGQVPSTDTQYF. The DNA for the CDR3 is TGTGCCAGCAGCCCTGGGCAGGTTCCTAGCACAGATACGCAGTATTTT.

The sample holds many counts of this clonotype. The chain couples TRBV7-8 to TRBJ1-5; D perhaps matches TRBD1 (5 bases). Per the germline V gene, CDR1 is SGHVS and CDR2 is FQNEAQ. Trimming cost V 4 bases and J 3 bases, with 13 bases left between them. The CDR3 runs 15 residues. The CDR3 bases are TGTGCCAGCAGCTCCGCGGGGCCGCACAATCAGCCCCAGCATTTT. Translated: CASSSAGPHNQPQHF.

The chain has TRBV6-1 and TRBJ1-1; D not resolved. This CDR3 is 12 amino acids long. Germline CDR1 and CDR2: MNHNS and SASEGT. Trimming took off 5 bases at V and 3 bases at J, with 7 bases between the two ends. This CDR3 is CASSLPDTEAFF. For the CDR3, the DNA is TGTGCCAGCAGTTTACCGGACACTGAAGCTTTCTTT.

This sequence joins TRBV4-1 and TRBJ1-1, with 7 bases lining up with TRBD1. The CDR3 covers 17 residues. CDR1 and CDR2 (germline): MGHRA, YSYEKL. Trimming at V came to 4 bases and at J to 3 bases, leaving 14 bases not matched to a gene. CDR3: CASSRPTGKRGDTEAFF. The CDR3 DNA is TGCGCCAGCAGCCGACCGACAGGGAAAAGGGGGGACACTGAAGCTTTCTTT.

About this clonotype: An end of the junction does not agree with germline; a read error may underlie this. V is TRBV2 and J is TRBJ2-4; the D gene is possibly TRBD1 (5 bases). The germline gives CDR1 SNHLY, CDR2 FYNNEI. The CDR3 length is 16 residues. CDR3 residues: CASSHPPGLAKNIQYF. The CDR3 DNA sequence: TGCGCCAGCAGCCACCCTCCAGGGCTAGCCAAAAACATTCAGTACTTC.

V usage is TRBV2 and J usage is TRBJ2-3, with no clear D. This CDR3 is 11 amino acids long. From germline, CDR1 is SNHLY and CDR2 FYNNEI. Trimming left V 6 bases short and J 5 bases short, with 6 bases between. CDR3 bases: TGTGCCAGCAGGGCCATAGATACGCAGTATTTT. This gives the protein CASRAIDTQYF.

The sample holds a few counts of this clonotype. The chain couples TRBV30 to TRBJ2-7, with 12 bases aligning to TRBD1. The CDR3 length is 14 residues. In germline, CDR1 is GTSNPN, CDR2 SVGIG (reference sequence). After removal of 3 bases from V and 3 bases from J, the junction contained 3 bases not matched to a gene. CDR3 protein: CAWSRDRGLYEQYV. In DNA, the CDR3 is TGTGCCTGGAGCCGGGACAGGGGGCTCTACGAGCAGTACGTC.

The V and J genes are TRBV13 and TRBJ2-2; 12 bases agree with TRBD2. Looked up from germline, CDR1 is PRHDT and CDR2 is FYEKMQ (reference sequence). This CDR3 is 18 amino acids long. Trimming at V came to 5 bases and at J to 6 bases, leaving 13 bases not matched to a gene. CDR3 sequence (DNA): TGTGCCAGCAGCGACCTTGCCAGGACTAGCGGGAAGTCCGGGGAGCTGTTTTTT. It codes for CASSDLARTSGKSGELFF.

This clonotype was seen repeatedly, ten times or more. V and J are TRBV13 and TRBJ2-1; no clear D gene. The CDR3 sequence is 11 residues long. V lost 3 bases, J lost 9 bases, and 6 bases lay in between. Germline lookup yields CDR1 PRHDT and CDR2 FYEKMQ (reference sequence). In DNA form, the CDR3 reads TGTGCCAGCAGCTTTACGTCTGAGCAGTTCTTC. Translation gives CASSFTSEQFF.

In its sample, this clonotype was seen many times. The gene calls are TRBV6-2 or TRBV6-3 and TRBJ2-7; D possibly corresponds to TRBD2 (6 bases). CDR3 length: 13 amino acids. Germline CDR1 MNHEY, CDR2 SVGEGT. V was shortened by 5 bases and J by 4 bases, with 12 bases between the two germline ends. CDR3 protein: CASSPGTPYEQYV. In DNA, the CDR3 is TGTGCCAGCAGTCCCGGGACTCCTTACGAGCAGTACGTC.

This chain connects TRBV11-2 to TRBJ1-6, with D possibly TRBD1 on 5 matching bases. The CDR3 totals 16 residues. The V and J ends lost 4 bases and 0 bases respectively, with 10 bases between them. Germline assignment: CDR1 SGHAT and CDR2 FQNNGV. CDR3 sequence: CASSSQESSYNSPLHF. As DNA, the CDR3 is TGTGCCAGCAGCTCACAGGAGAGCTCCTATAATTCACCCCTCCACTTT.

This clonotype was observed a handful of times. The genes are TRBV9 and TRBJ2-1; a possible D gene is TRBD2 (5 bases). From germline, CDR1 is SGDLS and CDR2 YYNGEE. The CDR3 is made up of 13 amino acids. Trimming removed 3 bases from V and 10 bases from J, with 14 bases in between. CDR3 loop: CASSDYSRGEQFF. In DNA, the CDR3 is TGTGCCAGCAGCGACTACTCTCGAGGGGAGCAGTTCTTC.

This clonotype was seen many times. V usage is TRBV7-9 and J usage is TRBJ2-5, with TRBD1 identical over 7 bases. The CDR3 spans 14 residues. Germline lookup yields CDR1 SEHNR and CDR2 FQNEAQ (reference sequence). Trimming removed 4 bases from V and 7 bases from J; junction bases left unmatched: 9. CDR3 sequence: CASSSGDSKRTQYF. CDR3 nucleotide sequence: TGTGCCAGCAGCTCCGGGGACAGCAAGAGGACCCAGTACTTC.

This clonotype showed up many times. The V call is TRBV11-2, the J call TRBJ2-1; 10 bases align to TRBD2. CDR3 length: 15 residues. After removal of 5 bases from V and 5 bases from J, the junction contained 6 bases not matched to a gene. The germline V gene has CDR1 SGHAT and CDR2 FQNNGV. The CDR3 DNA reads as TGTGCCAGCAGCCTAAGCGGGAGGGCCGACAATGAGCAGTTCTTC. It specifies CASSLSGRADNEQFF. Full variable domain (rest looked up from reference TRBV11-2 and TRBJ2-1): EAGVAQSPRYKIIEKRQSVAFWCNPISGHATLYWYQQILGQGPKLLIQFQNNGVVDDSQLPKDRFSAERLKGVDSTLKIQPAKLEDSAVYLCASSLSGRADNEQFFGPGTRLTVL.

Comments on this clonotype: A much larger clone lies one base from this, so it may be a read error. This chain uses TRBV7-2 with TRBJ2-2; 9 bases match TRBD2. This CDR3 is built from 16 residues. Trimming at V came to 2 bases and at J to 4 bases, leaving 5 bases not matched to a gene. Looked up from germline, CDR1 is SGHTA and CDR2 is FQGNSA. CDR3 bases: TGTACCAGCAGCTTACCTGGCGGGAGGGCCACCGGGGAGCTGTTTTTT. It yields the protein CTSSLPGGRATGELFF.

Worth noting for this clonotype: Lacking the conserved final phenylalanine or tryptophan, this CDR3 likely reflects a read error. This chain joins TRBV20-1 and TRBJ2-5; D gene uncertain. V was shortened by 1 base and J by 2 bases, with 11 bases between the two germline ends. CDR1 is DFQATT, CDR2 SNEGSKA, per germline (reference sequence). The CDR3 is 14 residues long. CDR3 residues: CSARGEGLQETQYL. DNA of the CDR3: TGCAGTGCTAGAGGTGAAGGGCTGCAAGAGACCCAGTACCTC.

This clonotype was recorded many times. This chain links TRBV29-1 with TRBJ1-1, with D uncertain. Germline assignment: CDR1 SQVTM and CDR2 ANQGSEA. V lost 0 bases and J 7 bases, leaving 15 bases between the germline ends. There are 14 residues in the CDR3. The CDR3: CSVEDLLIRIEAFF. The DNA for the CDR3 is TGCAGCGTTGAAGATCTCCTTATCAGAATTGAAGCTTTCTTT.

DNA of the CDR3: TGTGCCACCAGCAGAGATTTGGGTGTAGTGGAGAACACTGAAGCTTTCTTT. Translation: CATSRDLGVVENTEAFF. The V call is TRBV15, the J call TRBJ1-1; D is unclear. V was trimmed by 0 bases and J by 1 base, leaving 15 bases between them. Germline V gene lookup returns CDR1 LNHNV and CDR2 YYDKDF (reference sequence). The CDR3 has 17 amino acids. The full variable domain, completed using reference TRBV15 and TRBJ1-1, is DAMVIQNPRYQVTQFGKPVTLSCSQTLNHNVMYWYQQKSSQAPKLLFHYYDKDFNNEADTPDNFQSRRPNTSFCFLDIRSPGLGDTAMYLCATSRDLGVVENTEAFFGQGTRLTVV.

The chain has TRBV5-1 and TRBJ1-1; D gene ambiguous. From germline, CDR1 is SGHRS and CDR2 YFSETQ. The germline V and J ends were trimmed by 2 bases and 5 bases, with 13 bases remaining between them. The CDR3 runs to 14 residues. The CDR3 protein is CASSFATEMTEAFF. The CDR3 nucleotides read TGCGCCAGCAGCTTTGCCACGGAGATGACTGAAGCTTTCTTT.

The table lists this clonotype with a few counts. The CDR3 loop is CASSVEGASSYEQYF. As DNA, the CDR3 is TGTGCCAGCAGCGTAGAGGGGGCGAGTTCCTACGAGCAGTACTTC. The chain joins TRBV9 to TRBJ2-7; 7 bases are a match to TRBD1. V trimming: 0 bases; J trimming: 1 base; junction bases outside the gene matches: 4. Per germline, CDR1 SGDLS and CDR2 YYNGEE. This CDR3 spans 15 amino acids. Based on the CDR3 plus reference TRBV9 and TRBJ2-7, the full variable domain is DSGVTQTPKHLITATGQRVTLRCSPRSGDLSVYWYQQSLDQGLQFLIQYYNGEERAKGNILERFSAQQFPDLHSELNLSSLELGDSALYFCASSVEGASSYEQYFGPGTRLTVT.

This clonotype was seen repeatedly, ten times or more. This rearrangement joins TRBV11-2 to TRBJ1-6; D gene ambiguous. The CDR3 length is 14 residues. Germline assignment: CDR1 SGHAT and CDR2 FQNNGV. V lost 5 bases and J 5 bases, leaving 10 bases between the germline ends. CDR3 residues: CASSQDGDNSPLHF. In DNA form, the CDR3 reads TGTGCCAGCAGCCAAGACGGCGATAATTCACCCCTCCACTTT.

Here the CDR3 reads CASSFGTSDEQFF. The CDR3 DNA follows: TGTGCCAGCAGTTTCGGGACTAGCGATGAGCAGTTCTTC. The V call is TRBV6-5, the J call TRBJ2-1; 10 bases map to TRBD2. J lost 8 bases, V lost 4 bases, and 2 bases had no gene match. The germline V gene encodes CDR1 MNHEY and CDR2 SVGAGI. The CDR3 contains 13 residues.

This clonotype has a count of ten or more. This rearrangement joins TRBV27 to TRBJ2-1; D is unresolved. Trimming shortened V by 0 bases and J by 0 bases, and 9 bases separated the two germline ends. Germline assignment: CDR1 MNHEY and CDR2 SMNVEV (reference sequence). The CDR3 covers 16 residues. The CDR3 reads CASSLSGGFSYNEQFF. The DNA for the CDR3 is TGTGCCAGCAGTTTATCAGGCGGTTTCTCCTACAATGAGCAGTTCTTC.

Notes on this clonotype: This may come from a read error, since a much larger clone is one base off. The rearrangement uses TRBV5-1 and TRBJ1-1; the D gene is possibly TRBD1 (6 bases). Per the germline V gene, CDR1 is SGHRS and CDR2 is YFSETQ. The CDR3 sequence is 15 residues long. This CDR3 reads CASSRGEGVITEALF. The CDR3 DNA reads TGCGCCAGCAGCCGAGGGGAGGGGGTAATCACTGAAGCTTTATTT.